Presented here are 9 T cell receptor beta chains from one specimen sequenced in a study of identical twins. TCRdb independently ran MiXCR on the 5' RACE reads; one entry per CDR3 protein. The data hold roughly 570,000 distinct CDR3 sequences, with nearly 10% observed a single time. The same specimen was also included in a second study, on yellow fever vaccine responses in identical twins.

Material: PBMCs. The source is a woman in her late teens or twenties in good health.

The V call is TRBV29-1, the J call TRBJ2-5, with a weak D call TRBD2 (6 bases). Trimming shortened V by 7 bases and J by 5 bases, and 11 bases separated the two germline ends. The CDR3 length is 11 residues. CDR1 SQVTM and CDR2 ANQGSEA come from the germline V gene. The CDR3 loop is CSAGGLETQYF. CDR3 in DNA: TGCAGCGCCGGAGGGTTGGAGACCCAGTACTTC.

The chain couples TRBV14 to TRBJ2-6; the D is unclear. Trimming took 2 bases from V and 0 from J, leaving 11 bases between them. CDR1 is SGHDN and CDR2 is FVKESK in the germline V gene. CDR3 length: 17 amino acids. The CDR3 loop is CASSQRRPGSGANVLTF. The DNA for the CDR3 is TGTGCCAGCAGCCAACGGCGGCCCGGCTCTGGGGCCAACGTCCTGACTTTC.

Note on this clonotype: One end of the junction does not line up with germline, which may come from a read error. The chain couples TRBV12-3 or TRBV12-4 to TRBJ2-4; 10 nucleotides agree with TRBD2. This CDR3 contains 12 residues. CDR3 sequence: CASSGRTSGPHF. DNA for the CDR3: TGTGCCAGCAGTGGACGGACTAGCGGTCCTCACTTC.

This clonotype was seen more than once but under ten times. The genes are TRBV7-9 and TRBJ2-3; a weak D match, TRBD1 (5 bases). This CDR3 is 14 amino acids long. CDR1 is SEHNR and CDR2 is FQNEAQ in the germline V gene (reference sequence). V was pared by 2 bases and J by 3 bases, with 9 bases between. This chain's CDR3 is CASSLIQGTDTQYF. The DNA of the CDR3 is TGTGCCAGCAGCTTAATCCAGGGAACAGATACGCAGTATTTT. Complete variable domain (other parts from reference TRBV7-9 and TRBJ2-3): DTGVSQNPRHKITKRGQNVTFRCDPISEHNRLYWYRQTLGQGPEFLTYFQNEAQLEKSRLLSDRFSAERPKGSFSTLEIQRTEQGDSAMYLCASSLIQGTDTQYFGPGTRLTVL.

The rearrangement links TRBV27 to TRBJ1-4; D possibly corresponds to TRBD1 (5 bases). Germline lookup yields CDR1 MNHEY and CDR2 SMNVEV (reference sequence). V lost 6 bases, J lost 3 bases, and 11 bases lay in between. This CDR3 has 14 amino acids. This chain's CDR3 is CASSQRGPNEKLFF. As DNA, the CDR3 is TGTGCCAGCAGCCAGCGGGGACCTAATGAAAAACTGTTTTTT. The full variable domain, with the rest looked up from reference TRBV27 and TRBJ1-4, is EAQVTQNPRYLITVTGKKLTVTCSQNMNHEYMSWYRQDPGLGLRQIYYSMNVEVTDKGDVPEGYKVSRKEKRNFPLILESPSPNQTSLYFCASSQRGPNEKLFFGSGTQLSVL.

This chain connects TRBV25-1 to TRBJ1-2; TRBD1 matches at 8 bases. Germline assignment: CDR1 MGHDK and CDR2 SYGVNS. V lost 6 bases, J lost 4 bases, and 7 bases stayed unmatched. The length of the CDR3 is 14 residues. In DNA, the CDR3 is TGTGCCAGCAGCGCAGGGGGCCCGGGCTATGGCTACACCTTC. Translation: CASSAGGPGYGYTF.

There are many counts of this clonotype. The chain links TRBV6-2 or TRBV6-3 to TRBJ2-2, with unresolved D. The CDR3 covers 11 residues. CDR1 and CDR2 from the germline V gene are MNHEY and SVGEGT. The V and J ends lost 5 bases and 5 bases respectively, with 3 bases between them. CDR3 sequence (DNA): TGTGCCAGCAGTAAGACCGGGGAGCTGTTTTTT. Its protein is CASSKTGELFF.

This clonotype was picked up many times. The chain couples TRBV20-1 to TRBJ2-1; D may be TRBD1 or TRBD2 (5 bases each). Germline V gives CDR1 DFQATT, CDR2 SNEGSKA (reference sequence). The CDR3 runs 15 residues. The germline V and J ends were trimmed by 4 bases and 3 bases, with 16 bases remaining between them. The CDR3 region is CSATRGRNLYNEQFF. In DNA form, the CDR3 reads TGCAGTGCTACGAGGGGCCGGAACCTCTACAATGAGCAGTTCTTC.

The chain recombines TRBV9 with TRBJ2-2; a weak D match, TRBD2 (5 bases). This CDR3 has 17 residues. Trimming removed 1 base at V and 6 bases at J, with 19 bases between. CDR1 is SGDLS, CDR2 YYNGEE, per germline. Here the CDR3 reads CASSVSPTPGLAGELFF. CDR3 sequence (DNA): TGTGCCAGCAGCGTATCCCCTACCCCTGGACTTGCCGGGGAGCTGTTTTTT.